The 28 T cell receptor beta chains listed next were all sequenced from one sample in a study of PD-1 blockade in classical Hodgkin lymphoma. Brentuximab vedotin exposure varied among the patients, all of whom had relapsed after autologous stem cell transplantation. Data came from immunoSEQ multiplex PCR; TCRdb stores just in-frame clones and leaves some out. The sample yields around 66,000 clones, roughly nine tenths seen once. The sequenced sample was peripheral blood mononuclear cells (PBMCs), obtained at baseline. These receptors were taken from a human donor with classical Hodgkin lymphoma.

V usage is TRBV2 and J usage is TRBJ1-2, with D uncertain. The CDR3 consists of 12 residues. Germline V lookup: CDR1 SNHLY, CDR2 FYNNEI. Between the trimmed V and J ends, which lost 6 bases and 7 bases, there was a span of 12 bases. CDR3 sequence reads: CASRSGSGGYTF. CDR3 coding DNA: TGTGCCAGCAGGTCAGGTTCTGGTGGCTACACCTTC. The variable domain in full, with the rest retrieved from reference TRBV2 and TRBJ1-2, is EPEVTQTPSHQVTQMGQEVILRCVPISNHLYFYWYRQILGQKVEFLVSFYNNEISEKSEIFDDQFSVERPDGSNFTLKIRSTKLEDSAMYFCASRSGSGGYTFGSGTRLTVV.

This chain links TRBV19 with TRBJ1-6; D might be TRBD1 (5 bases). V was pared by 3 bases and J by 8 bases, with 14 bases between. This CDR3 spans 15 amino acids. From germline, CDR1 is LNHDA and CDR2 SQIVND (reference sequence). This chain's CDR3 is CASSMEGLGHSPLHF. CDR3 nucleotides: TGTGCCAGTAGTATGGAGGGACTGGGGCATTCACCCCTCCACTTT.

The chain is built from TRBV13 and TRBJ1-3, with D possibly being TRBD1 (5 bases). V shed 5 bases and J shed 0 bases, with 11 bases lying between them. CDR3 length equals 15 residues. Germline V CDR1 and CDR2: PRHDT, FYEKMQ (reference sequence). The CDR3 loop is CASSDSPFSGNTIYF. Here the CDR3 DNA reads TGTGCCAGCAGCGACAGCCCTTTCTCTGGAAACACCATATATTTT. Full variable domain (missing parts from reference TRBV13 and TRBJ1-3): AAGVIQSPRHLIKEKRETATLKCYPIPRHDTVYWYQQGPGQDPQFLISFYEKMQSDKGSIPDRFSAQQFSDYHSELNMSSLELGDSALYFCASSDSPFSGNTIYFGEGSWLTVV.

This chain uses TRBV5-1 with TRBJ1-4; D might be TRBD1 (6 bases). The CDR3 sequence is 15 residues long. The V end was cut by 4 bases, the J end by 8 bases, with 18 bases between. Germline loops: CDR1 SGHRS, CDR2 YFSETQ. DNA of the CDR3: TGCGCCAGCAGCCCAGGACAGCGTCAGGAGGAAAAACTGTTTTTT. It is translated as CASSPGQRQEEKLFF.

CDR3 coding DNA: TGTGCCAGCAGCTTCCAACAGGGTTCAGATACGCAGTATTTT. It is translated as CASSFQQGSDTQYF. This rearrangement joins TRBV7-9 to TRBJ2-3, with D perhaps matching TRBD1 (6 bases). The CDR3 loop spans 14 amino acids. Germline lookup yields CDR1 SEHNR and CDR2 FQNEAQ (reference sequence). V was clipped by 3 bases and J by 4 bases, with 11 bases between them.

The chain is built from TRBV7-9 and TRBJ2-5, with D perhaps matching TRBD2 (7 bases). Germline CDR1 reads SEHNR; CDR2 reads FQNEAQ (reference sequence). Trimming removed 5 bases from V and 4 bases from J, with 23 bases in between. CDR3 length: 17 residues. The CDR3 loop is CASSLRRGLGRGETQYF. Here the CDR3 DNA reads TGTGCCAGCAGCCTAAGGCGGGGGCTCGGAAGAGGAGAGACCCAGTACTTC.

The chain joins TRBV5-8 to TRBJ1-5; D is ambiguous. Trimming pared 2 bases from V and 1 base from J, leaving 7 bases between. There are 14 residues in the CDR3. The germline CDR1 and CDR2 sequences are SGHTS and YDEGEE. The CDR3 here is CASSFRYSNQPQHF. The CDR3 DNA sequence: TGTGCCAGCAGCTTTCGGTACAGCAATCAGCCCCAGCATTTT. Full variable domain (missing parts from reference TRBV5-8 and TRBJ1-5): EAGVTQSPTHLIKTRGQQATLRCSPISGHTSVYWYQQALGLGLQFLLWYDEGEERNRGNFPPRFSGRQFPNYSSELNVNALELEDSALYLCASSFRYSNQPQHFGDGTRLSIL.

V is TRBV7-9 and J is TRBJ2-1; a weak D match, TRBD2 (5 bases). The V end lost 2 bases, the J end lost 4 bases, and 9 bases lay between the germline ends. The CDR3 loop spans 14 amino acids. CDR1 and CDR2 from the germline V gene are SEHNR and FQNEAQ (reference sequence). CDR3 protein: CASSLSGRYNEQFF. CDR3 coding DNA: TGTGCCAGCAGCTTAAGCGGCAGGTACAATGAGCAGTTCTTC.

This chain joins TRBV18 and TRBJ1-2; a weak D match, TRBD1 (5 bases). Trimming left V 2 bases short and J 6 bases short, with 10 bases between. The V gene's germline CDR1 is KGHSH and CDR2 LQKENI. The CDR3 is made up of 13 amino acids. The CDR3 nucleotides are TGTGCCAGCTCACCATGGGGGGGGAATGGCTACACCTTC. It codes for CASSPWGGNGYTF.

Notes on this clone: A junction boundary mismatches the germline segment, possibly from a read error. The V gene is TRBV25-1, the J gene TRBJ1-2, with 9 bases aligning to TRBD1. Looked up from germline, CDR1 is MGHDK and CDR2 is SYGVNS. The CDR3 is 11 amino acids. The CDR3 nucleotides read TGTGCCAGCAGTCCGGGACAGGGTGCCGCCTTC. This translates into CASSPGQGAAF.

This rearrangement joins TRBV27 to TRBJ1-2; unclear D gene. The CDR3 extends over 12 amino acids. Germline CDR1 reads MNHEY; CDR2 reads SMNVEV (reference sequence). Trimming took 4 bases from V and 2 from J, leaving 5 bases between them. CDR3 sequence (DNA): TGTGCCAGCAGTTCACCGAACTATGGCTACACCTTC. Protein: CASSSPNYGYTF.

This rearrangement joins TRBV10-3 to TRBJ1-4; D is unresolved. The CDR3 extends over 15 amino acids. V shed 4 bases and J shed 1 base, with 10 bases lying between them. Germline V gene sequence: CDR1 ENHRY, CDR2 SYGVKD. The CDR3 spells CAISGAVGTNEKLFF. CDR3 DNA sequence: TGTGCCATCAGTGGAGCGGTGGGAACTAATGAAAAACTGTTTTTT.

Only one count was recorded for this clone. The chain couples TRBV7-9 to TRBJ2-7; tentative D call: TRBD2 (5 bases). Germline V gene data show CDR1 as SEHNR and CDR2 as FQNEAQ (reference sequence). The length of the CDR3 is 13 residues. Trimming removed 5 bases at V and 4 bases at J, with 12 bases between. The CDR3 coding sequence is TGTGCCAGCAGCCACAACGGGGAGTACGAGCAGTACTTC. Amino acid sequence: CASSHNGEYEQYF. The full variable domain, completed using reference TRBV7-9 and TRBJ2-7, is DTGVSQNPRHKITKRGQNVTFRCDPISEHNRLYWYRQTLGQGPEFLTYFQNEAQLEKSRLLSDRFSAERPKGSFSTLEIQRTEQGDSAMYLCASSHNGEYEQYFGPGTRLTVT.

The chain uses TRBV6-1 and TRBJ1-4; a weak D match, TRBD1 (5 bases). Germline values: CDR1 MNHNS, CDR2 SASEGT. The CDR3 sequence is 14 residues long. V lost 7 bases and J 4 bases, leaving 13 bases between the germline ends. CDR3 sequence (DNA): TGTGCCAGCAAGGGTGGGACCCGTAATGAAAAACTGTTTTTT. Its protein is CASKGGTRNEKLFF.

The chain joins TRBV18 to TRBJ2-1; D unclear. The germline CDR1 and CDR2 sequences are KGHSH and LQKENI. This CDR3 is 14 amino acids long. Trimming stripped 3 bases from V and 0 bases from J, with 6 bases between. CDR3 nucleotide sequence: TGTGCCAGCTCACCTCCGGGCTCCTACAATGAGCAGTTCTTC. This gives the protein CASSPPGSYNEQFF.

This rearrangement joins TRBV4-1 to TRBJ1-2; D is ambiguous. CDR1 is MGHRA, CDR2 YSYEKL, per germline. V lost 2 bases, J lost 1 base, and 14 bases lay in between. This CDR3 contains 16 residues. Here the CDR3 reads CASSQTTDYYNYGYTF. The CDR3 DNA is TGCGCCAGCAGCCAAACAACAGATTACTATAACTATGGCTACACCTTC.

The rearrangement uses TRBV4-1 and TRBJ1-1, with 9 bases lining up with TRBD1. The CDR3 has 18 residues. V lost 0 bases to trimming and J lost 1 base; unmatched junction nucleotides: 9. Per germline, CDR1 MGHRA and CDR2 YSYEKL. This CDR3 is CASSQDPGPDRGNTEAFF. The CDR3 DNA reads as TGCGCCAGCAGCCAAGATCCAGGGCCGGACAGGGGGAACACTGAAGCTTTCTTT.

The chain couples TRBV11-2 to TRBJ2-5; D gene ambiguous. Between the trimmed V and J ends, which lost 4 bases and 7 bases, there was a span of 7 bases. The CDR3 is 11 amino acids. CDR1 SGHAT and CDR2 FQNNGV come from the germline V gene. This chain's CDR3 is CASSSAGTQYF. In DNA, the CDR3 is TGTGCCAGCAGCTCGGCTGGGACCCAGTACTTC.

The V call is TRBV5-4, the J call TRBJ2-7; TRBD1 agrees at 10 bases. The germline V gene encodes CDR1 SGHNT and CDR2 YYREEE (reference sequence). V lost 4 bases to trimming and J lost 2 bases; unmatched junction nucleotides: 3. This CDR3 region has 14 residues. In nucleotides, the CDR3 is TGTGCCAGCAGCCCAGGGACAGGGGCCTACGAGCAGTACTTC. Translation: CASSPGTGAYEQYF.

The gene calls are TRBV7-9 and TRBJ2-5; perhaps TRBD1 as D (6 bases). The CDR3 totals 14 residues. Looked up from germline, CDR1 is SEHNR and CDR2 is FQNEAQ (reference sequence). V was cut by 5 bases and J by 3 bases, with 13 bases left in between. The CDR3 DNA reads TGTGCCAGCAGCCATGGACAGTCGGAAGAGACCCAGTACTTC. It specifies CASSHGQSEETQYF.

The rearrangement uses TRBV19 and TRBJ1-2; TRBD1 matches at 9 bases. CDR3 size: 13 residues. J lost 7 bases, V lost 3 bases, and 3 bases had no gene match. Per germline, CDR1 LNHDA and CDR2 SQIVND (reference sequence). CDR3 residues: CASSMGQGVGYTF. CDR3 bases: TGTGCCAGTAGTATGGGACAGGGTGTTGGCTACACCTTC.

V usage is TRBV12-2 and J usage is TRBJ2-1; TRBD1 reflects the table's D call only, with no check against the DNA. TRBV12-2 is a documented pseudogene. This CDR3 is built from 12 residues. The CDR3 DNA reads as TGTGCAAGTCGCTTAACCGCAGGGGGATCGGTCTTC. Its protein product is CASRLTAGGSVF.

The chain combines TRBV18 with TRBJ2-6; 7 nucleotides line up with TRBD1. The germline gives CDR1 KGHSH, CDR2 LQKENI. The CDR3 has 15 residues. The ends lost 5 bases at V and 2 bases at J; junction bases unmatched: 3. The CDR3 is CASSAQGAGANVLTF. For the CDR3, the DNA is TGTGCCAGCTCAGCTCAGGGGGCTGGGGCCAACGTCCTGACTTTC. The complete variable domain, with remaining parts taken from reference TRBV18 and TRBJ2-6, reads NAGVMQNPRHLVRRRGQEARLRCSPMKGHSHVYWYRQLPEEGLKFMVYLQKENIIDESGMPKERFSAEFPKEGPSILRIQQVVRGDSAAYFCASSAQGAGANVLTFGAGSRLTVL.

The chain is built from TRBV6-5 and TRBJ2-1; D remains ambiguous. In germline, CDR1 is MNHEY, CDR2 SVGAGI. This CDR3 contains 13 residues. V lost 9 bases and J lost 2, with 11 bases in between. The CDR3 nucleotides are TGTGCCAGTGGGCAGCAAACCTACAATGAGCAGTTCTTC. As protein: CASGQQTYNEQFF.

The chain links TRBV27 to TRBJ1-3, with a weak D call TRBD1 (5 bases). This CDR3 spans 14 amino acids. Germline loops: CDR1 MNHEY, CDR2 SMNVEV (reference sequence). Trimming took off 2 bases at V and 2 bases at J, with 7 bases between the two ends. The DNA of the CDR3 is TGTGCCAGCAGTTTAAGGGGAGCTGGAAACACCATATATTTT. Its protein is CASSLRGAGNTIYF.

The chain joins TRBV19 to TRBJ2-7; weak D call: TRBD1 (5 bases). The CDR3 is 13 amino acids. The V gene lost 6 bases and the J gene lost 1 base, with 10 bases spanning the gap. The V gene's germline CDR1 is LNHDA and CDR2 SQIVND (reference sequence). The CDR3 loop is CASSLRVSYEQYF. The CDR3 DNA reads TGTGCCAGTAGCCTCAGGGTATCCTACGAGCAGTACTTC.

A single count supports this clone. The chain has TRBV7-2 and TRBJ1-1, with TRBD1 as a possible D gene (5 bases). This CDR3 contains 14 residues. The germline V gene encodes CDR1 SGHTA and CDR2 FQGNSA. V was shortened by 4 bases and J by 5 bases, with 14 bases between the two germline ends. The CDR3 sequence: CASSYLGRGTEAFF. In DNA form, the CDR3 reads TGTGCCAGCAGCTACCTGGGGAGGGGTACTGAAGCTTTCTTT.

CDR3 coding DNA: TGTGCCAGTTCACTGCGCCCCGGGGGCATTTACGAGCAGTACTTC. Translated, it gives CASSLRPGGIYEQYF. The chain joins TRBV19 to TRBJ2-7; D is perhaps TRBD1 or TRBD2 (6 bases each). This CDR3 is 15 amino acids long. V was clipped by 8 bases and J by 4 bases, with 21 bases between them. Germline values: CDR1 LNHDA, CDR2 SQIVND (reference sequence).